This T cell receptor (beta chain) comes out of a study of PD-L1 blockade in urothelial cancer. Across the study: Blood yielded a median of around 150,000 T cells per sample.

The study's findings and limits: In blood at 3 weeks, tumor-associated clones expanded more among patients with durable benefit.

Profiling relied on immunoSEQ multiplex PCR, and the TCRdb table lists in-frame clones only, not all of them. The data contain roughly 100,000 clones, around 90% of them singletons. Trimming pared 3 bases from V and 6 bases from J, leaving 12 bases between. Per the germline V gene, CDR1 is SGDLS and CDR2 is YYNGEE. The CDR3 consists of 14 residues. Noted time point: pretreatment peripheral blood. In regard to this clone: Antigen specificity is unknown.

This sequence was found in a woman of 80 years or more with urothelial cancer. The chain recombines TRBV9 with TRBJ2-2; the D gene is possibly TRBD2 (5 bases). The sequences come from PBMCs, collected around atezolizumab (anti-PD-L1) treatment. The DNA for the CDR3 is TGTGCCAGCAGCGGAGCTTCGGGATCCGGGGAGCTGTTTTTT. It encodes CASSGASGSGELFF.